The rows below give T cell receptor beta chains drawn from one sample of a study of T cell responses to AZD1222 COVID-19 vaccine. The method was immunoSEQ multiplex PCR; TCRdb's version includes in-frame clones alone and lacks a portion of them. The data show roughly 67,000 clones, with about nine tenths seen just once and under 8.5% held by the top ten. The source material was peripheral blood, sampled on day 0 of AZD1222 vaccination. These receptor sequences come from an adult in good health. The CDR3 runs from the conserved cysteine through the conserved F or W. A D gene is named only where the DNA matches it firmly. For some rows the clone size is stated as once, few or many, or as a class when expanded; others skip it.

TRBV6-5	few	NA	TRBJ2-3	CASNLTGTVTDTQYF	TGTGCCAGCAATCTAACCGGGACCGTCACAGATACGCAGTATTTT
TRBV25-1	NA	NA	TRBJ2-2	CASSDFAGELFF	TGTGCCAGCAGTGATTTTGCCGGGGAGCTGTTTTTT
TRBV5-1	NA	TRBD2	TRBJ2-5	CASSTGLAEETQYF	TGCGCCAGCAGCACAGGACTAGCCGAAGAGACCCAGTACTTC
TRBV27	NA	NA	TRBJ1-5	CASSLWGYSNQPQHF	TGTGCCAGCAGTTTATGGGGCTATAGCAATCAGCCCCAGCATTTT
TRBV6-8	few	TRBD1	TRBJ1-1	CASSQGQGATEAFF	TGTGCCAGCAGCCAGGGACAGGGGGCCACTGAAGCTTTCTTT
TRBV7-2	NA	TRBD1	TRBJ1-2	CASSPLGQGKEANYGYTF	TGTGCCAGCAGCCCTCTAGGACAGGGAAAAGAGGCTAACTATGGCTACACCTTC
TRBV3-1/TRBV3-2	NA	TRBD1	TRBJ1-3	CASSPYDRVGINTIYF	TGTGCCAGCAGCCCTTATGACAGGGTAGGCATTAACACCATATATTTT
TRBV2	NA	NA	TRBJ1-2	CASLAGANRDGGYTF	TGTGCCAGCCTAGCCGGGGCCAACAGGGACGGCGGCTACACCTTC
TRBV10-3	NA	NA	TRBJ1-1	CAISDVLNTEAFF	TGTGCCATCAGTGACGTACTGAACACTGAAGCTTTCTTT
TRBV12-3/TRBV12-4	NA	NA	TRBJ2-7	CASSGLPNYEQYF	TGTGCCAGCAGCGGACTACCCAACTACGAGCAGTACTTC
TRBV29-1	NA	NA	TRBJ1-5	CSVLMGGNQPQHF	TGCAGCGTTCTTATGGGGGGCAATCAGCCCCAGCATTTT
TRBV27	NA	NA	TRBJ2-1	CASSARRTVSSYNEQFF	TGTGCCAGCAGTGCCCGCCGAACAGTGAGCTCCTACAATGAGCAGTTCTTC
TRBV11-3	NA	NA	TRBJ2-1	CASSPGHINRNEQFF	TGTGCCAGCAGCCCGGGCCATATCAATCGCAATGAGCAGTTCTTC
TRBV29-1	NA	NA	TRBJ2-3	CSVEGSGTSTDTQYF	TGCAGCGTTGAGGGGAGCGGAACTAGCACAGATACGCAGTATTTT
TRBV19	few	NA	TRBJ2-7	CASSIRDRALGYEQYF	TGTGCCAGTAGTATTCGTGACCGGGCCCTCGGCTACGAGCAGTACTTC
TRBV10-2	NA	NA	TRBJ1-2	CASSDAPSYGYTF	TGCGCCAGCAGTGATGCGCCGTCCTATGGCTACACCTTC
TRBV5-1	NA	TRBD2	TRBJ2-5	CASSLTSVYQETQYF	TGCGCCAGCAGCTTGACTAGCGTGTACCAAGAGACCCAGTACTTC
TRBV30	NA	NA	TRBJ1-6	CAWRSPVFSYNSPLHF	TGTGCCTGGAGATCTCCAGTATTCTCCTATAATTCACCCCTCCACTTT
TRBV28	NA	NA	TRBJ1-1	CASSFWAGETFF	TGTGCCAGCAGTTTCTGGGCCGGGGAAACTTTCTTT
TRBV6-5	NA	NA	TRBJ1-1	CASRKTSGTEAFF	TGTGCCAGCAGGAAAACTAGTGGGACTGAAGCTTTCTTT
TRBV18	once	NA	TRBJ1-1	CASSPGAGTEAFF	TGTGCCAGCTCACCGGGCGCGGGCACTGAAGCTTTCTTT
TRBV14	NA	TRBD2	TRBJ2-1	CASSQDLLAGLYNEQFF	TGTGCCAGCAGCCAAGATTTACTAGCGGGCCTATACAATGAGCAGTTCTTC
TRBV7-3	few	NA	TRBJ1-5	CASSLGEGRSQPQHF	TGTGCCAGCAGCTTAGGGGAGGGTCGAAGTCAGCCCCAGCATTTT
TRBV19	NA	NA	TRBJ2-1	CASSIRGSGANEQFF	TGTGCCAGTAGTATACGAGGGTCCGGGGCCAATGAGCAGTTCTTC
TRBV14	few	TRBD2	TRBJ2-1	CASSQTGLAGSEQFF	TGTGCCAGCAGCCAGACGGGACTAGCGGGTTCCGAGCAGTTCTTC
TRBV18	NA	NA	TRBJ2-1	CASFSTPNEQFF	TGTGCCAGCTTCTCGACGCCGAATGAGCAGTTCTTC
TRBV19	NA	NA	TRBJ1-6	CASSIGPNSPLHF	TGTGCCAGTAGTATAGGTCCGAATTCACCCCTCCACTTT
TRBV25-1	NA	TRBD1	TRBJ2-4	CASCQGQGANIQYF	TGTGCCAGCTGCCAGGGACAGGGGGCTAACATTCAGTACTTC